This T cell receptor beta chain originates from a study of identical twins. This clonotype has ten or more counts. The trim removed 4 bases at V and 4 bases at J, leaving 7 bases unmatched. CDR1 LGHDT and CDR2 YNNKEL come from the germline V gene (reference sequence). The CDR3 is 15 residues long. A single record per CDR3 protein comes from TCRdb applying MiXCR to the 5' RACE reads. The table records hundreds of thousands of distinct CDR3 sequences, roughly a tenth of them present only once. V usage is TRBV3-1 and J usage is TRBJ2-7; 10 bases match TRBD1. The TCR originated in a woman aged 18-35 years in good health. Specimen: memory (CD45RO+) T cells sorted from blood. The CDR3 sequence is CASSLPGQGIYEQYF. DNA of the CDR3: TGTGCCAGCAGCCTACCGGGACAGGGGATATACGAGCAGTACTTC.